Below, 10 T cell receptor beta chains from the same sample are listed, as sequenced in a study of shared clonotypes between healthy human individuals. The method was immunoSEQ multiplex PCR; TCRdb's version includes in-frame clones alone and lacks a portion of them. This sample has about half a million clones, with roughly 80% found just once. Material for sequencing was PBMCs. The receptor source for this set is a woman in her thirties or forties in good health. Some clones in this sample may be carry-over from other donors' samples.

The CDR3 loop reads CSVVFLYEQYF. The DNA for the CDR3 is TGCAGCGTTGTTTTCCTCTACGAGCAGTACTTC. The chain recombines TRBV29-1 with TRBJ2-5; D not resolved. The DNA end is a closer match to TRBJ2-7, so the J assignment may be wrong. The CDR3 sequence is 11 residues long. Per germline, CDR1 SQVTM and CDR2 ANQGSEA.

The chain recombines TRBV6-6 with TRBJ1-5; perhaps TRBD1 as D (6 bases). This CDR3 region has 13 residues. V lost 4 bases, J lost 5 bases, and 9 bases lay in between. Germline V gene lookup returns CDR1 MNHNY and CDR2 SVGAGI (reference sequence). This CDR3 is CASSSQGDQPQHF. In DNA form, the CDR3 reads TGTGCCAGCAGTTCACAGGGAGATCAGCCCCAGCATTTT.

This sequence joins TRBV18 and TRBJ2-2, with D perhaps given as TRBD1 or TRBD2 (5 bases each). The CDR3 loop spans 13 amino acids. The germline gives CDR1 KGHSH, CDR2 LQKENI. V was trimmed by 2 bases and J by 4 bases, leaving 5 bases between them. Written as DNA, the CDR3 is TGTGCCAGCTCACCAGGGACCACCGGGGAGCTGTTTTTT. It yields the protein CASSPGTTGELFF.

This chain uses TRBV2 with TRBJ1-5; no reliable D call. This CDR3 is built from 16 residues. Looked up from germline, CDR1 is SNHLY and CDR2 is FYNNEI. Between the trimmed V and J ends, which lost 11 bases and 0 bases, there was a span of 20 bases. Written as DNA, the CDR3 is TGTGCCGGAGAAGGGCCAGGATGGGATAGCAATCAGCCCCAGCATTTT. Residues: CAGEGPGWDSNQPQHF.

The rearrangement links TRBV7-2 to TRBJ2-7; TRBD1 aligns across 8 bases. V shed 5 bases, J shed 5 bases, and the junction held 8 bases outside the gene matches. This CDR3 has 14 amino acids. Per the germline V gene, CDR1 is SGHTA and CDR2 is FQGNSA. The CDR3 DNA sequence: TGTGCCAGCAGCCCAAGGACAGGGAAACACGAGCAGTACTTC. This sequence encodes CASSPRTGKHEQYF.

About this clone itself: This likely stems from a read error, as it lies one base from a far larger clone. The rearrangement joins TRBV28 to TRBJ1-3; no clear D. From germline, CDR1 is MDHEN and CDR2 SYDVKM. CDR3 length: 13 residues. V was shortened by 3 bases and J by 2 bases, with 5 bases between the two germline ends. CDR3 coding DNA: TGTGCCAGCAGTTTCGTCCCTGGAAACACCATATATTTT. Encoded protein: CASSFVPGNTIYF. The variable domain in full, with the rest retrieved from reference TRBV28 and TRBJ1-3, is DVKVTQSSRYLVKRTGEKVFLECVQDMDHENMFWYRQDPGLGLRLIYFSYDVKMKEKGDIPEGYSVSREKKERFSLILESASTNQTSMYLCASSFVPGNTIYFGEGSWLTVV.

V gene TRBV5-1 combines with J gene TRBJ1-2, with TRBD1 matching over 10 bases. CDR1 is SGHRS and CDR2 is YFSETQ in the germline V gene. This CDR3 comprises 15 residues. The ends lost 2 bases at V and 2 bases at J; junction bases unmatched: 3. CDR3 protein: CASSFRQGANYGYTF. In nucleotides, the CDR3 is TGCGCCAGCAGCTTTAGACAGGGGGCGAACTATGGCTACACCTTC.

Comment on this clone: A read error is likely here: a far larger clone is one base away. At the DNA level, this CDR3 is encoded by other sequences in the same sample as well. V is TRBV18 and J is TRBJ1-1; a possible D gene is TRBD1 (5 bases). The length of the CDR3 is 15 residues. The germline V gene has CDR1 KGHSH and CDR2 LQKENI. Trimming took 1 base from V and 3 from J, leaving 12 bases between them. The CDR3 region is CASSPRGDGYTEAFF. CDR3 DNA sequence: TGTGCCAGCTCACCACGCGGGGACGGTTACACTGAAGCTTTCTTT.

Concerning this clone: This likely traces to a read error, being one base from a far larger clone. The chain carries TRBV7-3 and TRBJ1-5, with TRBD1 identical over 7 bases. This CDR3 contains 18 residues. CDR1 is SGHTA, CDR2 FQGTGA, per germline. Here the CDR3 DNA reads TGTGCCAGCAGCTTAACGGGACATTGGGACAGCGACAATCAGCACCAGCATTTT. Protein: CASSLTGHWDSDNQHQHF.

The chain combines TRBV15 with TRBJ1-4; D is unclear. CDR3 length: 17 amino acids. Germline V lookup: CDR1 LNHNV, CDR2 YYDKDF (reference sequence). V was cut by 0 bases and J by 8 bases, with 19 bases left in between. The CDR3 sequence: CATSRDYSTASYEKLFF. The CDR3 DNA reads TGTGCCACCAGCAGAGATTACTCGACGGCCTCGTACGAAAAACTGTTTTTT. Full variable domain (missing parts from reference TRBV15 and TRBJ1-4): DAMVIQNPRYQVTQFGKPVTLSCSQTLNHNVMYWYQQKSSQAPKLLFHYYDKDFNNEADTPDNFQSRRPNTSFCFLDIRSPGLGDTAMYLCATSRDYSTASYEKLFFGSGTQLSVL.